This TCR beta chain was recorded in a study of CD8+CD57+ T cells in acquired aplastic anemia. Broader study findings: Patients were compared with controls for CD8+ Simpson's diversity, and no significant difference emerged. Overlap between patients and controls comprised twenty-nine CD8+ CDR3 sequences.

This clonotype was recorded many times. As yet, its antigen is unknown. Genomic DNA, the template, was used for profiling of the TCR beta VDJ and CDR3. TCRdb reprocessed the reads via MiXCR and lists one record per CDR3 protein. The sample includes approximately 170,000 distinct CDR3 sequences, more than 45% seen only once; the top ten take roughly 3.5%. Only patients with CD8+CD57+ cell expansion on flow cytometry were chosen for sequencing. The V segment lost 2 bases and the J segment 2 bases; nucleotides outside the gene matches: 9. The CDR3 length is 16 residues. Germline loops: CDR1 SGHNT, CDR2 YYREEE (reference sequence).

Sequencing was carried out using sorted CD4+, CD8+, or CD8+CD57+ T cells (not recorded which) from PBMCs. The genes are TRBV5-4 and TRBJ2-5, with TRBD1 matching over 7 bases. The TCR comes from a human donor with aplastic anemia. This CDR3 is CASSFYRGMAQETQYF. The CDR3 coding sequence is TGTGCCAGCAGCTTTTACAGGGGTATGGCACAAGAGACCCAGTACTTC. The entire variable domain, with the rest obtained from reference TRBV5-4 and TRBJ2-5, is as follows: ETGVTQSPTHLIKTRGQQVTLRCSSQSGHNTVSWYQQALGQGPQFIFQYYREEENGRGNFPPRFSGLQFPNYSSELNVNALELDDSALYLCASSFYRGMAQETQYFGPGTRLLVL.